Listed here are 21 T cell receptor beta chains from one sample, sequenced in a study of identical twins. TCRdb used MiXCR to reprocess the 5' RACE reads, holding one entry per CDR3 protein. The repertoire includes 550,000 to 700,000 distinct CDR3 sequences, around 9.6% of them detected once, and around 3.2% sits in the top ten. These data were likewise used in another study, on yellow fever vaccine responses in identical twins.

Material for sequencing was PBMCs. These receptors came from a woman aged 18-29 years in good health.

This clonotype was seen a few times. This chain joins TRBV12-3 or TRBV12-4 and TRBJ1-5; D is undetermined. The CDR3 covers 14 residues. Trimming stripped 6 bases from V and 4 bases from J, with 13 bases between. The CDR3 bases are TGTGCCAGCAGCCCGCCCGAGGGAAATCAGCCCCAGCATTTT. It codes for CASSPPEGNQPQHF.

This clonotype was picked up a small number of times. J is TRBJ2-5 and V is TRBV6-2 or TRBV6-3; D ambiguous. The CDR3 runs 14 residues. Germline CDR1 and CDR2: MNHEY and SVGEGT. Deletions cut 4 bases from V and 2 bases from J, with 11 bases between. The DNA for the CDR3 is TGTGCCAGCAGTTCCACCAGGTTGCAAGAGACCCAGTACTTC. This codes for CASSSTRLQETQYF.

This clonotype was seen many times. V gene TRBV28 combines with J gene TRBJ2-1; 9 bases agree with TRBD1. The CDR3 totals 17 residues. Trimming removed 5 bases from V and 5 bases from J; junction bases left unmatched: 13. Per germline, CDR1 MDHEN and CDR2 SYDVKM. The CDR3 DNA is TGTGCCAGCAGTACCGGGACAGGGTTGCGTATGGACAATGAGCAGTTCTTC. Its protein is CASSTGTGLRMDNEQFF.

In this sample, this clonotype turned up a few times. The chain recombines TRBV7-9 with TRBJ2-3; maybe TRBD2 (6 bases). The ends were cut back, 5 bases at V and 4 bases at J, with 16 bases in the middle. CDR1 and CDR2 from the germline V gene are SEHNR and FQNEAQ (reference sequence). This CDR3 has 15 residues. CDR3 region: CASSQSGSGADTQYF. Written as DNA, the CDR3 is TGTGCCAGCAGCCAGAGCGGGTCCGGCGCAGATACGCAGTATTTT.

Many counts were recorded for this clonotype. The rearrangement links TRBV6-1 to TRBJ2-7; the D gene is possibly TRBD1 (6 bases). Trimming removed 5 bases from V and 6 bases from J, with 14 bases in between. This CDR3 has 13 residues. Germline assignment: CDR1 MNHNS and CDR2 SASEGT. As DNA, the CDR3 is TGTGCCAGCAGTAAACAGGGTCGGGTCGAGCAGTACTTC. Amino acid sequence: CASSKQGRVEQYF.

The rearrangement uses TRBV2 and TRBJ2-2; D might be TRBD2 (6 bases). Germline assignment: CDR1 SNHLY and CDR2 FYNNEI. The V gene lost 6 bases and the J gene lost 7 bases, with 18 bases spanning the gap. The CDR3 extends over 15 amino acids. The CDR3 sequence: CASRASASFFGELFF. CDR3 in DNA: TGTGCCAGCAGAGCTAGCGCAAGCTTTTTCGGGGAGCTGTTTTTT.

V and J are TRBV5-6 and TRBJ2-4; a weak D match, TRBD2 (6 bases). This CDR3 comprises 13 residues. Trimming removed 6 bases at V and 9 bases at J, with 16 bases between. The germline V gene has CDR1 SGHDT and CDR2 YYEEEE. CDR3 region: CASNPSGGGIQYF. The CDR3 DNA sequence: TGTGCCAGCAACCCCTCCGGGGGTGGCATTCAGTACTTC.

This clonotype was seen many times. The rearrangement joins TRBV27 to TRBJ1-3; 12 bases match TRBD1. Germline loops: CDR1 MNHEY, CDR2 SMNVEV (reference sequence). The CDR3 has 17 amino acids. Trimming cost V 0 bases and J 2 bases; bases outside gene matches: 2. Here the CDR3 DNA reads TGTGCCAGCAGTTTATCGGGACAGGGGGCTACTGGAAACACCATATATTTT. The encoded protein is CASSLSGQGATGNTIYF.

This clonotype was observed many times. The chain recombines TRBV20-1 with TRBJ2-3; D is perhaps TRBD2 (6 bases). V lost 6 bases and J lost 6, with 16 bases in between. The V gene's germline CDR1 is DFQATT and CDR2 SNEGSKA (reference sequence). There are 13 residues in the CDR3. In nucleotides, the CDR3 is TGCAGTGCCCCCGGACGGGCGGGGGATACGCAGTATTTT. This gives the protein CSAPGRAGDTQYF.

This clonotype was found a few times. V and J are TRBV15 and TRBJ2-7; TRBD2 matches 7 bases. CDR1 LNHNV and CDR2 YYDKDF come from the germline V gene (reference sequence). With V trimmed by 1 base and J by 5 bases, 11 bases remained unmatched. This CDR3 comprises 16 residues. As DNA, the CDR3 is TGTGCCACCAGCAGAGCTTTTGCTGCGGGGGATAACGAGCAGTACTTC. This translates into CATSRAFAAGDNEQYF.

This clonotype has a count of ten or more. The chain employs TRBV5-1 and TRBJ2-3; D not certain. In germline, CDR1 is SGHRS, CDR2 YFSETQ. The CDR3 is made up of 14 amino acids. V lost 0 bases to trimming and J lost 3 bases, with 8 bases between them. This CDR3 is CASSLDQVTDTQYF. The CDR3 DNA sequence: TGCGCCAGCAGCTTGGACCAGGTTACAGATACGCAGTATTTT.

The CDR3 protein is CSVWGANTGELFF. The CDR3 DNA reads as TGCAGCGTATGGGGGGCCAACACCGGGGAGCTGTTTTTT. J is TRBJ2-2 and V is TRBV29-1; D tentatively fits TRBD1 or TRBD2 (6 bases each). CDR3 length equals 13 residues. The V end lost 6 bases, the J end lost 2 bases, and 10 bases lay between the germline ends. Looked up from germline, CDR1 is SQVTM and CDR2 is ANQGSEA.

This clonotype was seen a few times. V gene TRBV29-1 combines with J gene TRBJ1-1, with no clear D. Germline CDR1 SQVTM, CDR2 ANQGSEA. Trimming removed 4 bases at V and 1 base at J, with 4 bases between. The CDR3 loop spans 11 amino acids. Here the CDR3 reads CSVAKNTEAFF. DNA of the CDR3: TGCAGCGTTGCTAAGAACACTGAAGCTTTCTTT. Based on the CDR3 plus reference TRBV29-1 and TRBJ1-1, the full variable domain is SAVISQKPSRDICQRGTSLTIQCQVDSQVTMMFWYRQQPGQSLTLIATANQGSEATYESGFVIDKFPISRPNLTFSTLTVSNMSPEDSSIYLCSVAKNTEAFFGQGTRLTVV.

A few counts support this clonotype. The chain carries TRBV7-2 and TRBJ2-7, with 7 bases matching TRBD1. The CDR3 extends over 16 amino acids. J gave up 1 base and V 4 bases, and 10 bases lay outside the gene matches. The germline V gene encodes CDR1 SGHTA and CDR2 FQGNSA. The CDR3 coding sequence is TGTGCCAGCAGCTCTACAGGGGCCTCCTTTTCCTACGAGCAGTACTTC. Encoded protein: CASSSTGASFSYEQYF.

This clonotype was found many times. V is TRBV7-2 and J is TRBJ2-1; 9 positions agree with TRBD2. V was pared by 1 base and J by 4 bases, with 2 bases of the junction left unmatched. In germline, CDR1 is SGHTA, CDR2 FQGNSA. CDR3 size: 15 residues. The CDR3 DNA reads as TGTGCCAGCAGCTTAGGCGGGAGGGGGTACAATGAGCAGTTCTTC. Translated: CASSLGGRGYNEQFF.

This clonotype was detected once. The genes are TRBV20-1 and TRBJ2-1; 11 positions agree with TRBD2. V shed 0 bases, J shed 5 bases, and the junction held 9 bases outside the gene matches. Germline CDR1 DFQATT, CDR2 SNEGSKA (reference sequence). CDR3 length equals 17 residues. The DNA for the CDR3 is TGCAGTGCTAGAGATTTAAAGGGACTAGCGGAAAACAATGAGCAGTTCTTC. Its protein is CSARDLKGLAENNEQFF.

V usage is TRBV28 and J usage is TRBJ2-3; unclear D gene. The germline gives CDR1 MDHEN, CDR2 SYDVKM. CDR3 length: 13 amino acids. V shed 10 bases and J shed 2 bases, with 13 bases lying between them. CDR3 in amino acids: CATIEDLTDTQYF. The CDR3 nucleotides read TGTGCCACCATTGAGGACCTCACAGATACGCAGTATTTT. Full variable domain (rest looked up from reference TRBV28 and TRBJ2-3): DVKVTQSSRYLVKRTGEKVFLECVQDMDHENMFWYRQDPGLGLRLIYFSYDVKMKEKGDIPEGYSVSREKKERFSLILESASTNQTSMYLCATIEDLTDTQYFGPGTRLTVL.

The V call is TRBV28, the J call TRBJ1-1, with 7 bases that match TRBD1. After removal of 5 bases from V and 4 bases from J, the junction contained 25 bases not matched to a gene. The CDR3 is 20 residues long. Germline values: CDR1 MDHEN, CDR2 SYDVKM. CDR3 sequence reads: CASSTIGAGGLSYGVTEAFF. CDR3 sequence (DNA): TGTGCCAGCAGTACGATTGGGGCAGGGGGATTGTCGTATGGGGTCACTGAAGCTTTCTTT.

This clonotype was seen a handful of times. The chain couples TRBV7-8 to TRBJ1-1, with D hard to call. The V gene lost 6 bases and the J gene lost 4 bases, with 9 bases spanning the gap. The CDR3 has 12 amino acids. Germline V CDR1 and CDR2: SGHVS, FQNEAQ. The CDR3 nucleotides are TGTGCCAGCAGTCAAAGGATCACTGAAGCTTTCTTT. This translates into CASSQRITEAFF.

The chain employs TRBV21-1 and TRBJ2-1; the table's D call, TRBD2, was not checked against the DNA. TRBV21-1 is a documented pseudogene. The CDR3 runs to 16 residues. CDR3 amino acids: CASSSNREGKYNEQFF. The DNA for the CDR3 is TGTGCCAGCAGCAGTAACAGGGAGGGAAAATACAATGAGCAGTTCTTC.

This clonotype was recorded at least ten times. The chain employs TRBV11-2 and TRBJ2-7, with TRBD1 matching 7 bases. This CDR3 spans 13 amino acids. V lost 2 bases and J lost 3; bases outside the gene matches: 1. Germline V gives CDR1 SGHAT, CDR2 FQNNGV. This CDR3 is CASSLRTGYEQYF. The CDR3 DNA reads TGTGCCAGCAGCTTACGGACAGGCTACGAGCAGTACTTC.